The TCR beta chain described here comes from a study of T cell repertoires in aging, cancer and after chemotherapy (dated by TCRdb to between 2018 and 2020). The study in broad terms: Donors spanned six age groups from 30 or younger to 70 or older, with at least three individuals per group. Roughly 9 million TCR reads were contained in the full dataset. Alongside around 98 healthy donors serving as a reference group, the cohort included roughly 220 cancer patients, of whom approximately 94 had hematological cancers and approximately 120 had solid cancers. In the hematological group, the paired samples taken before and after chemotherapy came from chronic lymphocytic leukemia patients who were treated with regimens based on fludarabine or bendamustine. The study profiled peripheral blood TCR beta repertoires from healthy donors and cancer patients to examine immunoaging and T cell reconstitution after chemotherapy.

Multiplex touch-down PCR with a mixed TRB-A/B primer pool was used to amplify rearranged TRB sequences covering the V, D and J segments. Illumina adapters and sample indices were attached to the amplicons in two consecutive PCR reactions using Phusion HS II polymerase. After gel purification with the NucleoSpin Gel and PCR Clean-up kit, the amplicons were checked using Qubit and an Agilent 2100 Bioanalyzer. Sequencing of the libraries was done on an Illumina MiSeq with paired-end, single-indexed 600-cycle runs. On the authors' methods: Processing of the TRB sequences was carried out with MiXCR versions 2.12 and 3.0.5. A clone was defined as each unique CDR3 nucleotide sequence, and only productive sequences supported by at least two reads were kept. The repertoire metrics were Shannon diversity, evenness, clonality (defined as one minus evenness), and alpha-parameterized diversity profiles covering alpha 0 to 5. The IGoR algorithm was used to compute generation probabilities of clones in paired pre- and post-chemotherapy samples. TCRdb applied fastp at Q25 and MiXCR to the public reads, then kept only in-frame beta chains. CDR3 protein sequences are deduplicated, and each keeps its most common genes and DNA. In this record, the V and J calls reflect TCRdb's handling and not the investigators' own analysis. The sample table records roughly 1,200 distinct CDR3 sequences; around a quarter of these occur just once. The ten largest clones take up over 60% of the sample.

TCR beta rearrangements were amplified from genomic DNA extracted from peripheral blood rather than from sorted cells or RNA. Via the germline V gene (reference sequence), CDR1 is LNHDA and CDR2 SQIVND. V is cut by 6 bases and J by 3 bases, and the space between the germline ends is 13 bases. Measured from the cysteine to the phenylalanine, the CDR3 is 14 residues long. Solely the CDR3 DNA is kept, with 42 bases framed from the first base. About this clonotype: What this receptor recognizes is not known. No much larger clone exists at a distance of one base, and base qualities are not known.

Overall study results and their limits: According to the authors, the repertoire data do not permit conclusions about immunological memory after chemotherapy. In both cancer cohorts, the median generation probability rose over the chemotherapy interval, which suggests that the repertoire was reconstituted through rebound thymic output. Compared with age-matched healthy donors, untreated patients with either hematological or solid cancers had significantly lower TCR diversity in the blood along with higher clonality. Declining TCR diversity with age in healthy donors was mainly explained by loss of richness; in cancer patients, loss of evenness also contributed. Hematological cancer patients had lymphoid organ infiltration, which may itself impair thymic emigration or peripheral T cell expansion.

The sequence was obtained from a human donor with a blood cancer. The rearranged chain carries TRBV19 and TRBJ2-3, with no confidently assigned D gene. Sequencing was carried out using blood. The sequenced DNA is TGTGCCAGTAGCGCTAAAGTGGGGACAGATACGCAGTATTTT. Translated, it gives CASSAKVGTDTQYF.